Below are 7 T cell receptor beta chains sequenced from a single sample in a study of blood T cell repertoires in COVID-19. Assay used: immunoSEQ multiplex PCR; TCRdb lists only in-frame clones, some missing. The data contain fewer than 150,000 clones, approximately 85% of them seen just once; the ten biggest clones take up about 3.2%. Sequencing was carried out using peripheral blood. Receptors originate from a man aged 45-60 years with acute or convalescent COVID-19.

The chain uses TRBV4-2 and TRBJ1-2; D is unresolved. The CDR3 loop spans 12 amino acids. Trimming stripped 4 bases from V and 7 bases from J, with 10 bases between. The germline CDR1 and CDR2 sequences are LGHNA and YNFKEQ. The CDR3: CASSLLPGGYTF. In DNA form, the CDR3 reads TGTGCCAGCAGCCTCCTGCCGGGTGGCTACACCTTC.

The chain links TRBV19 to TRBJ2-5; 8 bases line up with TRBD1. The CDR3 sequence is 15 residues long. The junction had 8 bases not matched to a gene; V was cut back by 4 bases and J by 4 bases. The V gene's germline CDR1 is LNHDA and CDR2 SQIVND (reference sequence). The chain's CDR3 is CASSTGDRWGETQYF. In nucleotides, the CDR3 is TGTGCCAGTAGTACCGGGGACAGGTGGGGAGAGACCCAGTACTTC.

V usage is TRBV2 and J usage is TRBJ1-6, with a tentative D call TRBD1 (6 bases). Between the trimmed V and J ends, which lost 5 bases and 7 bases, there was a span of 12 bases. CDR1 and CDR2 from the germline V gene are SNHLY and FYNNEI. CDR3 length: 14 residues. The CDR3 coding sequence is TGTGCCAGCAGTCAGGACAGACTGAATTCACCCCTCCACTTT. Residues: CASSQDRLNSPLHF.

The chain uses TRBV30 and TRBJ1-1; no definite D call. CDR1 is GTSNPN and CDR2 is SVGIG in the germline V gene (reference sequence). V dropped 2 bases and J dropped 0 bases, with 7 bases sitting between them. The CDR3 length is 13 residues. CDR3 DNA sequence: TGTGCCTGGAGTCGGGGAATGAACACTGAAGCTTTCTTT. Amino acids: CAWSRGMNTEAFF.

V and J are TRBV6-4 and TRBJ1-5; a weak D match, TRBD1 (5 bases). Germline V gene data show CDR1 as MRHNA and CDR2 as SNTAGT. The CDR3 sequence is 17 residues long. V was clipped by 8 bases and J by 2 bases, with 22 bases between them. In DNA form, the CDR3 reads TGTGCCAGCGGGGGGTCGGATTACGGCCGTGGCAATCAGCCCCAGCATTTT. Translated, it gives CASGGSDYGRGNQPQHF.

The CDR3 here is CASSPGQGGWNTEAFF. In DNA form, the CDR3 reads TGTGCCAGCAGCCCGGGACAGGGTGGCTGGAACACTGAAGCTTTCTTT. This chain connects TRBV14 to TRBJ1-1; 9 bases match TRBD1. CDR3 length equals 16 residues. CDR1 and CDR2 (germline): SGHDN, FVKESK. Trimming removed 4 bases from V and 1 base from J; junction bases left unmatched: 7.

The CDR3 sequence is CASSKEMSGNGNTGELFF. The CDR3 region has the DNA TGTGCCAGCAGCAAGGAGATGTCCGGGAATGGAAACACCGGGGAGCTGTTTTTT. The J gene is TRBJ2-2, the V gene TRBV21-1; the listed D gene, TRBD2, was not tested against the DNA. TRBV21-1 is described as a pseudogene. The CDR3 runs 18 residues.